One and the same sample provided the 6 T cell receptor beta chains below, sequenced in a study of shared clonotypes between healthy human individuals. Naive CD8 cells comprised CD45RO-negative, CCR7-positively selected cells, excluding terminally differentiated effector memory CD45RA+ cells. Sequencing was performed with immunoSEQ multiplex PCR; in TCRdb, only in-frame clones are kept and a portion is missing. The table shows some 1,900,000 clones, with 85% to 95% occurring only once. Sequenced: naive CD8+ T cells sorted from blood. These receptors were obtained from a man between 18 and 29 years old in good health.

The V and J genes are TRBV6-5 and TRBJ2-7, with 8 nucleotides matching TRBD2. The CDR3 has 14 amino acids. Germline CDR1 and CDR2: MNHEY and SVGAGI. J lost 5 bases, V lost 6 bases, and 9 bases had no gene match. The CDR3 sequence: CASRASGSRNEQYF. The CDR3 bases are TGTGCCAGCAGAGCGAGCGGGAGTCGGAACGAGCAGTACTTC.

DNA of the CDR3: TGTGCCAGCAGCTCCGACAGGCCTAGCACAGATACGCAGTATTTT. Encoded protein: CASSSDRPSTDTQYF. The chain is built from TRBV5-6 and TRBJ2-3; TRBD1 might be the D (6 bases). Germline V gene lookup returns CDR1 SGHDT and CDR2 YYEEEE. V lost 3 bases to trimming and J lost 0 bases, with 11 bases between them. This CDR3 region has 15 residues.

The rearrangement links TRBV6-5 to TRBJ2-2, with unresolved D. Germline V gene lookup returns CDR1 MNHEY and CDR2 SVGAGI. Trimming stripped 7 bases from V and 4 bases from J, with 13 bases between. The CDR3 loop spans 14 amino acids. The CDR3 region has the DNA TGTGCCAGCAACCACGCGTGGTCCACCGGGGAGCTGTTTTTT. It yields the protein CASNHAWSTGELFF.

As concerns this clone: The same CDR3 arises from other DNA sequences in this sample as well. V and J are TRBV9 and TRBJ2-5, with 14 bases identical to TRBD2. This CDR3 spans 16 amino acids. V shed 2 bases and J 2 bases; nucleotides not matched to a gene: 2. Germline CDR1 and CDR2: SGDLS and YYNGEE. The CDR3 region has the DNA TGTGCCAGCAGCGTCGGGACTAGCGGGGGACAAGAGACCCAGTACTTC. Its translation: CASSVGTSGGQETQYF.

V usage is TRBV6-1 and J usage is TRBJ1-1; perhaps TRBD1 as D (5 bases). The germline CDR1 and CDR2 sequences are MNHNS and SASEGT. CDR3 length: 13 amino acids. CDR3 DNA: TGTGCAAACTCGGTGGGGGGAGGCACTGAAGCTTTCTTT. It codes for CANSVGGGTEAFF.

The chain employs TRBV19 and TRBJ1-5; TRBD1 is a possible D gene (5 bases). V lost 8 bases, J lost 2 bases, and 16 bases lay in between. This CDR3 has 15 amino acids. Germline lookup yields CDR1 LNHDA and CDR2 SQIVND (reference sequence). CDR3 nucleotides: TGTGCCAGTTCCCTTGGGGGGGTAGGCAATCAGCCCCAGCATTTT. This translates into CASSLGGVGNQPQHF.